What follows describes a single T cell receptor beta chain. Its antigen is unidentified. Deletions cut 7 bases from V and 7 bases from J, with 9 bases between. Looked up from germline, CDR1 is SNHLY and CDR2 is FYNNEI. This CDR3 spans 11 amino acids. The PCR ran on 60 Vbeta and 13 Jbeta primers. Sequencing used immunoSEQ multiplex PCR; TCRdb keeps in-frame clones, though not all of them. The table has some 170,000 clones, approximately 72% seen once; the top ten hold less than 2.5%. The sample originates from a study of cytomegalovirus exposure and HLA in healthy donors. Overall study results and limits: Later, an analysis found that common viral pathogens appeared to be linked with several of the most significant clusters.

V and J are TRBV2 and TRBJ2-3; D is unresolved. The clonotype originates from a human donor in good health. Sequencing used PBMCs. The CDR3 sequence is CASTARNTQYF. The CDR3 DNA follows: TGTGCCAGCACCGCGAGGAATACGCAGTATTTT.